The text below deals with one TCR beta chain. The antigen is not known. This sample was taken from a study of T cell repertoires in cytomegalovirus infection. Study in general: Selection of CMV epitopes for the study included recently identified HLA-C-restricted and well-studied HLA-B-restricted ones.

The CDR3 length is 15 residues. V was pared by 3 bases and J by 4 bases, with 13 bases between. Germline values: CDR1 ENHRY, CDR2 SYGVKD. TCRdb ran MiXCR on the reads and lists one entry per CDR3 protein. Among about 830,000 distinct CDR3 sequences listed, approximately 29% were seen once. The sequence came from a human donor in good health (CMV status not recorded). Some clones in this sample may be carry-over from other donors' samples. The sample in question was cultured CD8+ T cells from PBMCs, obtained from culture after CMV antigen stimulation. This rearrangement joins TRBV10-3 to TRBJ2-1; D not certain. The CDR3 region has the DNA TGTGCCATCAGTGAATCCGGCAGTCCATACAATGAGCAGTTCTTC. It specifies CAISESGSPYNEQFF.